This T cell receptor beta chain was observed in a study of cytomegalovirus exposure and HLA in healthy donors. Findings and caveats of the study: Reportedly, TCR beta sequences accurately predicted HLA-A and HLA-B alleles in most subjects.

Comments on this clone: What it binds is not known.

In the PCR, 60 Vbeta and 13 Jbeta primers were used. The table came from immunoSEQ multiplex PCR; TCRdb's copy has only in-frame clones and leaves some out. The table shows roughly 150,000 clones, with over 60% occurring only once. Though nominally healthy at sampling, donors likely had unrecorded immune exposures. The CDR3 has 14 amino acids. CDR1 ENHRY and CDR2 SYGVKD come from the germline V gene. V was clipped by 5 bases and J by 2 bases; unmatched bases: 1. The sequence came from a woman younger than 45 in good health and CMV-seropositive. This chain uses TRBV10-3 with TRBJ1-3, with 9 bases identical to TRBD1. The sample taken for sequencing was PBMCs. The CDR3 region has the DNA TGTGCCATCAGTACAGGGGGCACTGGAAACACCATATATTTT. Its protein is CAISTGGTGNTIYF.